The 18 T cell receptor beta chains reported below all come from one sample, sequenced in a study of blood T cell repertoires in COVID-19. Profiling relied on immunoSEQ multiplex PCR, and the TCRdb table lists in-frame clones only, not all of them. Of roughly 400,000 clones detected, around nine tenths appear once; the ten largest clones hold about 1.5%. Sequencing was carried out using PBMCs or T cells enriched from blood (not recorded which). All receptors come from a woman aged 18-29 years who had been exposed to COVID-19.

V and J are TRBV27 and TRBJ1-2; TRBD1 is a possible D gene (6 bases). There are 13 residues in the CDR3. Per germline, CDR1 MNHEY and CDR2 SMNVEV (reference sequence). V was cut by 6 bases and J by 3 bases, with 11 bases left in between. CDR3 sequence (DNA): TGTGCCAGCAGGGAAGCAGGGGACTATGGCTACACCTTC. Amino acid sequence: CASREAGDYGYTF.

This rearrangement joins TRBV4-2 to TRBJ2-7, with D uncertain. In germline, CDR1 is LGHNA, CDR2 YNFKEQ. Between the trimmed V and J ends, which lost 0 bases and 1 base, there was a span of 4 bases. This CDR3 is 13 amino acids long. CDR3 sequence (DNA): TGTGCCAGCAGCCAAGACGGTTCCTACGAGCAGTACTTC. It codes for CASSQDGSYEQYF.

This chain links TRBV4-3 with TRBJ1-1; no definite D call. Trimming removed 0 bases at V and 5 bases at J, with 10 bases between. The germline gives CDR1 LGHNA, CDR2 YSLEER. There are 14 residues in the CDR3. DNA for the CDR3: TGCGCCAGCAGCCAAGATAGGCAGCGTACTGAAGCTTTCTTT. This gives the protein CASSQDRQRTEAFF.

The rearrangement uses TRBV5-1 and TRBJ1-2; tentatively, D is TRBD1 (6 bases). Trimming left V 7 bases short and J 3 bases short, with 7 bases between. The CDR3 has 11 amino acids. CDR1 and CDR2 from the germline V gene are SGHRS and YFSETQ. The DNA for the CDR3 is TGCGCCAGCGCAGGGGACTATGGCTACACCTTC. Translated: CASAGDYGYTF.

This clone appeared a single time. The gene calls are TRBV5-1 and TRBJ2-3; tentative D call: TRBD1 (5 bases). V lost 0 bases, J lost 0 bases, and 8 bases lay in between. This CDR3 comprises 15 residues. Germline values: CDR1 SGHRS, CDR2 YFSETQ. CDR3 region: CASSLVGVSTDTQYF. CDR3 sequence (DNA): TGCGCCAGCAGCTTGGTAGGGGTAAGCACAGATACGCAGTATTTT.

The chain has TRBV27 and TRBJ1-5; 7 nucleotides align to TRBD1. This CDR3 is 18 amino acids long. The ends lost 5 bases at V and 7 bases at J; junction bases unmatched: 20. The V gene's germline CDR1 is MNHEY and CDR2 SMNVEV (reference sequence). CDR3 loop: CASSPLPRQGGINQPQHF. DNA for the CDR3: TGTGCCAGCAGTCCCTTACCCCGACAGGGAGGTATCAACCAGCCCCAGCATTTT.

This clone was seen a single time. Mismatch with germline at one junction end may stem from a read error. The CDR3 protein is CASSLAGQAPEANTEAFF. Written as DNA, the CDR3 is TGTGCTAGCAGCTTAGCGGGACAGGCCCCTGAGGCGAACACTGAAGCTTTCTTT. The rearrangement links TRBV7-7 to TRBJ1-1, with 8 bases aligning to TRBD1. From germline, CDR1 is SSHAT and CDR2 FNYEAQ (reference sequence). The CDR3 has 18 amino acids.

The chain carries TRBV28 and TRBJ2-5; 7 positions match TRBD1. CDR3 length: 14 amino acids. Germline CDR1 reads MDHEN; CDR2 reads SYDVKM. Trimming at V came to 10 bases and at J to 3 bases, leaving 11 bases not matched to a gene. The CDR3 reads CATPGTVSKETQYF. CDR3 nucleotides: TGTGCCACCCCGGGGACAGTTTCGAAAGAGACCCAGTACTTC.

The rearrangement uses TRBV19 and TRBJ1-4; 7 positions match TRBD1. The CDR3 is 17 residues long. The germline CDR1 and CDR2 sequences are LNHDA and SQIVND (reference sequence). J was trimmed by 3 bases and V by 6 bases; bases with no gene match: 13. Here the CDR3 DNA reads TGTGCCAGTAGAGGTACAGGGGACTTTAGGGCTAATGAAAAACTGTTTTTT. Protein product: CASRGTGDFRANEKLFF.

The chain has TRBV9 and TRBJ2-1; a weak D match, TRBD2 (6 bases). The length of the CDR3 is 16 residues. Per germline, CDR1 SGDLS and CDR2 YYNGEE. Deletions cut 0 bases from V and 3 bases from J, with 13 bases between. The CDR3 coding sequence is TGTGCCAGCAGCGTAGCTGTAGCGGAGGGCTACAATGAGCAGTTCTTC. Translation: CASSVAVAEGYNEQFF.

The rearrangement links TRBV28 to TRBJ2-7, with D perhaps matching TRBD1 (6 bases). V was pared by 5 bases and J by 10 bases, with 15 bases between. The CDR3 is 12 residues long. Germline V gene sequence: CDR1 MDHEN, CDR2 SYDVKM. The CDR3 coding sequence is TGTGCCAGCAGTCCATCTTTGGACAGCCAGTACTTC. It specifies CASSPSLDSQYF.

The chain links TRBV2 to TRBJ2-5; D ambiguous. Germline CDR1 and CDR2: SNHLY and FYNNEI. The CDR3 length is 14 residues. Trimming took off 4 bases at V and 2 bases at J, with 11 bases between the two ends. This CDR3 is CASSVFSLQETQYF. CDR3 nucleotides: TGTGCCAGCAGTGTTTTTTCGCTACAAGAGACCCAGTACTTC.

The chain uses TRBV4-3 and TRBJ1-2, with unresolved D. V was trimmed by 0 bases and J by 4 bases, leaving 12 bases between them. Germline V gene data show CDR1 as LGHNA and CDR2 as YSLEER. This CDR3 is built from 15 residues. CDR3 sequence reads: CASSQDLGSGYGYTF. In DNA form, the CDR3 reads TGCGCCAGCAGCCAAGATCTGGGTTCGGGCTATGGCTACACCTTC.

The chain uses TRBV4-1 and TRBJ1-3; 10 bases are a match to TRBD1. J was trimmed by 0 bases and V by 1 base; bases with no gene match: 6. The CDR3 has 18 amino acids. Germline assignment: CDR1 MGHRA and CDR2 YSYEKL. CDR3 nucleotide sequence: TGCGCCAGCAGCCAAGTTCCGGACAGGGGGATCTCTGGAAACACCATATATTTT. Its translation: CASSQVPDRGISGNTIYF.

The chain uses TRBV28 and TRBJ1-1; 7 nucleotides agree with TRBD1. Germline loops: CDR1 MDHEN, CDR2 SYDVKM. Trimming removed 3 bases from V and 1 base from J; junction bases left unmatched: 2. The CDR3 runs 14 residues. CDR3 DNA sequence: TGTGCCAGCAGTTTTGACAGGGAGAACACTGAAGCTTTCTTT. Translation: CASSFDRENTEAFF.

This chain joins TRBV28 and TRBJ2-3, with 7 bases identical to TRBD1. Germline V gives CDR1 MDHEN, CDR2 SYDVKM. Trimming took 5 bases from V and 2 from J; bases not matched to a gene: 7. CDR3 length: 15 residues. CDR3 sequence (DNA): TGTGCCAGCAGTCTCCGGACAGGATACACAGATACGCAGTATTTT. As protein: CASSLRTGYTDTQYF.

J is TRBJ2-5 and V is TRBV9; D ambiguous. CDR1 is SGDLS, CDR2 YYNGEE, per germline. The CDR3 is 13 residues long. V lost 3 bases, J lost 3 bases, and 9 bases lay in between. CDR3 protein: CASSGLAKETQYF. The CDR3 nucleotides read TGTGCCAGCAGCGGCCTGGCAAAAGAGACCCAGTACTTC.

The chain links TRBV28 to TRBJ2-7; 9 bases line up with TRBD2. After removal of 6 bases from V and 6 bases from J, the junction contained 9 bases not matched to a gene. Germline lookup yields CDR1 MDHEN and CDR2 SYDVKM. CDR3 length: 14 residues. DNA for the CDR3: TGTGCCAGCAGCGACAGGGCGGGAGGGCTCGAGCAGTACTTC. Protein: CASSDRAGGLEQYF.